The 2 T cell receptor beta chains presented below share a single source sample, sequenced in a study of blood T cell repertoires in COVID-19. The repertoire was sequenced with immunoSEQ multiplex PCR; TCRdb's copy has only in-frame clones and lacks some. The sample includes 45,000 to 65,000 clones, about four fifths of them seen just once. Source material: peripheral blood. The receptors originated from a woman aged 55-70 years with acute or convalescent COVID-19.

The chain recombines TRBV7-9 with TRBJ2-1; TRBD2 aligns across 10 bases. J lost 7 bases, V lost 5 bases, and 8 bases had no gene match. The CDR3 covers 15 residues. Germline values: CDR1 SEHNR, CDR2 FQNEAQ (reference sequence). CDR3 nucleotides: TGTGCCAGCAGCGCGAGCGGGGGGGCCTGGAATGAGCAGTTCTTC. The encoded protein is CASSASGGAWNEQFF.

The chain carries TRBV5-1 and TRBJ2-2, with 7 bases lining up with TRBD1. The J segment lost 7 bases and the V segment lost 4 bases, leaving 7 bases of the junction unmatched. Germline CDR1 is SGHRS and CDR2 is YFSETQ. There are 14 residues in the CDR3. CDR3 residues: CASSPGQRGGELFF. The CDR3 bases are TGCGCCAGCAGCCCGGGACAGAGGGGCGGGGAGCTGTTTTTT. Complete variable domain (other parts from reference TRBV5-1 and TRBJ2-2): KAGVTQTPRYLIKTRGQQVTLSCSPISGHRSVSWYQQTPGQGLQFLFEYFSETQRNKGNFPGRFSGRQFSNSRSEMNVSTLELGDSALYLCASSPGQRGGELFFGEGSRLTVL.